Listed below are T cell receptor beta chains from one sample, sequenced in a study of CD8+ T cells in alopecia areata. The protocol was immunoSEQ multiplex PCR, while the TCRdb copy is restricted to in-frame clones and leaves out a portion. The data show approximately 150,000 clones, more than 40% seen once. The sequencing sample was made of CD4+ T cells sorted from blood. The receptors originated from a human donor with alopecia areata. Each CDR3 is given with its conserved first and last residue. D genes are given only for firm matches. Size is omitted from some rows. Given values are once, few, many or a class for expanded clones.

abundance,v_gene,j_gene,d_gene,CDR3nt,CDR3aa
few,TRBV7-3,TRBJ2-1,TRBD2,TGTGCCAGCAGCTTAAGAGGCCTAGCGGACAATGAGCAGTTCTTC,CASSLRGLADNEQFF
-,TRBV7-9,TRBJ1-5,-,TGTGCCAGCAGCTTAGATGGGGGACCCAATCAGCCCCAGCATTTT,CASSLDGGPNQPQHF
-,TRBV18,TRBJ2-7,TRBD1,TGTGCCAGCTCACAAGCCGGGACAGGGAACTACGAGCAGTACTTC,CASSQAGTGNYEQYF
-,TRBV5-1,TRBJ2-5,-,TGCGCCAGCAGCTTTGAGGGATTGGAGACCCAGTACTTC,CASSFEGLETQYF
-,TRBV27,TRBJ2-7,TRBD2,TGTGCCAGCAGTTTAAGGGGAAAGCTAGCGGGGATAACCTACGAGCAGTACTTC,CASSLRGKLAGITYEQYF
-,TRBV27,TRBJ2-7,-,TGTGCCAGCAGGTGGTCCACAGCCTACGAGCAGTACTTC,CASRWSTAYEQYF
-,TRBV29-1,TRBJ1-1,-,TGCAGCGTTGACGGGCAGGCTGAAGCTTTCTTT,CSVDGQAEAFF
-,TRBV9,TRBJ2-1,TRBD1,TGTGCCAGCAGCGGAACGTTCGGGACAGCATACAATGAGCAGTTCTTC,CASSGTFGTAYNEQFF
-,TRBV6-4,TRBJ1-2,TRBD1,TGTGCCAGCAGTGACGTAAAGCAGGGGGCTGGCTACACCTTC,CASSDVKQGAGYTF
-,TRBV28,TRBJ2-7,TRBD2,TGTGCCAGCACCGACTCACGAGGCTTAGCGGGAGGATACGAGCAGTACTTC,CASTDSRGLAGGYEQYF
-,TRBV28,TRBJ1-2,-,TGTGCCAGCAGTTCACCTGGACAGCAGTATGGCTACACCTTC,CASSSPGQQYGYTF
once,TRBV30,TRBJ1-2,-,TGTGCCTGGGCGATACAGGGACCTTCCGGAGGCTACACCTTC,CAWAIQGPSGGYTF
few,TRBV4-1,TRBJ2-3,-,TGCGCCAGCAGCCCCGGGCCCGGAGCGGAGTATTTT,CASSPGPGAEYF
-,TRBV4-1,TRBJ1-1,-,TGCGCCAGCAGCCAAGAACGAGATAGCGCTGAAGCTTTCTTT,CASSQERDSAEAFF
-,TRBV30,TRBJ1-2,-,TGTGCCTGGCAGGGGCGGTATGGCTACACCTTC,CAWQGRYGYTF
few,TRBV7-2,TRBJ1-5,-,TGTGCCAGCAGCTTCTGGAGGGATCAGCCCCAGCATTTT,CASSFWRDQPQHF
-,TRBV5-1,TRBJ2-3,-,TGCGCCAGCAGCTTGGAATATGATACGCAGTATTTT,CASSLEYDTQYF
-,TRBV10-2,TRBJ2-1,-,TGCGCCAGCAGTGTTGGAGGGTTGGGTAATGAGCAGTTCTTC,CASSVGGLGNEQFF
-,TRBV29-1,TRBJ2-4,TRBD1,TGCAGCGTTGGGGACAGCCTAGCCAAAAACATTCAGTACTTC,CSVGDSLAKNIQYF
-,TRBV29-1,TRBJ2-1,TRBD2,TGCAGCGTTGTCCCTAGCGGCCTAAACAATGAGCAGTTCTTC,CSVVPSGLNNEQFF
-,TRBV7-6,TRBJ2-2,-,TGTGCCAGCAGCCTAAGCCAGGGTCCCACCGGGGAGCTGTTTTTT,CASSLSQGPTGELFF
-,TRBV2,TRBJ2-7,-,TGTGCCAGCAGTGGACAGCTCGGCGGACAGTACTTC,CASSGQLGGQYF
-,TRBV6-5,TRBJ2-3,-,TGTGCCAGCAGCATACTAGCCGCCGCAGATACGCAGTATTTT,CASSILAAADTQYF
-,TRBV5-1,TRBJ2-3,TRBD2,TGCGCCAGCAACCAAAAAGGACTAGCGGGTGGAGATACGCAGTATTTT,CASNQKGLAGGDTQYF
few,TRBV29-1,TRBJ2-5,-,TGCAGCGTTGGCGACCAAGAGACCCAGTACTTC,CSVGDQETQYF
-,TRBV29-1,TRBJ2-5,TRBD1,TGCAGCGTCCTGACAGGGATGGCGACCCAGTACTTC,CSVLTGMATQYF
-,TRBV29-1,TRBJ1-1,TRBD1,TGCAGCGTTTCCGGGACAGGGGGCCCGAACACTGAAGCTTTCTTT,CSVSGTGGPNTEAFF
-,TRBV30,TRBJ2-7,-,TGTGCCTGGAAAAGACAGGTCGGGGGTGAGCAGTACTTC,CAWKRQVGGEQYF
-,TRBV29-1,TRBJ1-1,-,TGCAGCGTTTCATTTACGGGCACTGAAGCTTTCTTT,CSVSFTGTEAFF
-,TRBV2,TRBJ2-3,-,TGTGCCAGCGCGGGGACCACAGATACGCAGTATTTT,CASAGTTDTQYF
few,TRBV9,TRBJ2-7,-,TGTGCCAGCAGCGCGTCAAATTCCTACGAGCAGTACTTC,CASSASNSYEQYF
few,TRBV29-1,TRBJ2-5,TRBD2,TGCAGCGTTGCGGGAGGGCCAATGGAGACCCAGTACTTC,CSVAGGPMETQYF
few,TRBV5-1,TRBJ2-3,-,TGCGCCAGCAGCACCGGGACGGCCCCCGGTACGCAGTATTTT,CASSTGTAPGTQYF
-,TRBV29-1,TRBJ2-2,-,TGCAGCGCTGCCGGACCGAACACCGGGGAGCTGTTTTTT,CSAAGPNTGELFF
-,TRBV28,TRBJ1-2,-,TGTGCCAGCAGTTTCTCCCACAGGGACCCTAACTATGGCTACACCTTC,CASSFSHRDPNYGYTF
-,TRBV5-1,TRBJ2-3,-,TGCGCCAGCAGCTTGGGGCACCCCACAGATACGCAGTATTTT,CASSLGHPTDTQYF
few,TRBV7-9,TRBJ2-1,-,TGTGCCAGCACCCAACTGGTCTACAATGAGCAGTTCTTC,CASTQLVYNEQFF
-,TRBV5-1,TRBJ2-7,-,TGCGCCAGCAGCTCTACCCGCGAGAGAGGGCCCTACGAGCAGTACTTC,CASSSTRERGPYEQYF
-,TRBV18,TRBJ2-3,-,TGTGCCAGCTCCTCTGAGCTACCTAGCTCTAGCACAGATACGCAGTATTTT,CASSSELPSSSTDTQYF
few,TRBV5-1,TRBJ2-3,TRBD1,TGCGCCAGCAGCTACGGGACAGTCACAGATACGCAGTATTTT,CASSYGTVTDTQYF
few,TRBV14,TRBJ1-2,-,TGTGCCAGCAGCCAAGGGGGACTGATCTATGGCTACACCTTC,CASSQGGLIYGYTF
-,TRBV7-9,TRBJ1-2,TRBD1,TGTGCCAGCAGCGCCCCGGGACAGGACTATGGCTACACCTTC,CASSAPGQDYGYTF